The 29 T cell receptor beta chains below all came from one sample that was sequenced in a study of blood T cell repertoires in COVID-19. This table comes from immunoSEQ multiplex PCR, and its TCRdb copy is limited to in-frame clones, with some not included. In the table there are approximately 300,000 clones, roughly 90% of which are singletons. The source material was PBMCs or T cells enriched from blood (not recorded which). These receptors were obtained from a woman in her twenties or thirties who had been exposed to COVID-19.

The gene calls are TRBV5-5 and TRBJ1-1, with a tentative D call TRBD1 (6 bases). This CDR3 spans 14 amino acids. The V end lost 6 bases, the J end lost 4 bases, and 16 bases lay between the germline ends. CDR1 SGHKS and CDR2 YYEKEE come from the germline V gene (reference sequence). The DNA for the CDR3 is TGTGCCAGCATCAGGGGAGGGGGTGGCACTGAAGCTTTCTTT. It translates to CASIRGGGGTEAFF.

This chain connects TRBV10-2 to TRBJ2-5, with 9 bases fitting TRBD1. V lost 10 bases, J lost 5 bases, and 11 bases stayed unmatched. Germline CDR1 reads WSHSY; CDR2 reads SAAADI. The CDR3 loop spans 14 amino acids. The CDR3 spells CATTGTGRSETQYF. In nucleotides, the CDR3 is TGCGCCACCACCGGGACAGGGAGATCGGAGACCCAGTACTTC.

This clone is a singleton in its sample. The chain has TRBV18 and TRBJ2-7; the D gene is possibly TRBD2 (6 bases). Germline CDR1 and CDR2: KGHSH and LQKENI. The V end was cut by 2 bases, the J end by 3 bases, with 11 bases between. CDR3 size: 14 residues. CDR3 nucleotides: TGTGCCAGCTCACCAGGGGACTTTATCTACGAGCAGTACTTC. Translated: CASSPGDFIYEQYF.

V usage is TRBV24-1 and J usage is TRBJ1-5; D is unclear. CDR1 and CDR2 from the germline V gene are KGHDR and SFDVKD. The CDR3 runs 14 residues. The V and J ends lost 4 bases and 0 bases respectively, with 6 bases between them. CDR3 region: CATSDGFSNQPQHF. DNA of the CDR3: TGTGCCACCAGTGACGGGTTTAGCAATCAGCCCCAGCATTTT.

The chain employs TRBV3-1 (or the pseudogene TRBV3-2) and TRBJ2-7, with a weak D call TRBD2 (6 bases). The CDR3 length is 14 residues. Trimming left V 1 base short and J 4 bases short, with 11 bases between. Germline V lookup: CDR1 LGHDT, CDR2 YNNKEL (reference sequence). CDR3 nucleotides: TGTGCCAGCAGCCAAGTGGAGGGGCGGTACGAGCAGTACTTC. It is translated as CASSQVEGRYEQYF.

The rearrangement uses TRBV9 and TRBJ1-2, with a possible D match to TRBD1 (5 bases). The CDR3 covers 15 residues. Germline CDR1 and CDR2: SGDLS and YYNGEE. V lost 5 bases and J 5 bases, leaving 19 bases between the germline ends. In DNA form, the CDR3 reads TGTGCCAGCAGTGCCGGGACCCCGGGGACTTATGGCTACACCTTC. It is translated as CASSAGTPGTYGYTF.

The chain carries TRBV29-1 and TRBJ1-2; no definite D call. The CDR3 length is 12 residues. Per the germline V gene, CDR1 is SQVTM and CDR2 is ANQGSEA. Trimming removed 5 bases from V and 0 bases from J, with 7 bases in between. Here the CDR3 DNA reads TGCAGCGTTACGACATCTAACTATGGCTACACCTTC. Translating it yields CSVTTSNYGYTF. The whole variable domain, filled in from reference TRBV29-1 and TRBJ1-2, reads SAVISQKPSRDICQRGTSLTIQCQVDSQVTMMFWYRQQPGQSLTLIATANQGSEATYESGFVIDKFPISRPNLTFSTLTVSNMSPEDSSIYLCSVTTSNYGYTFGSGTRLTVV.

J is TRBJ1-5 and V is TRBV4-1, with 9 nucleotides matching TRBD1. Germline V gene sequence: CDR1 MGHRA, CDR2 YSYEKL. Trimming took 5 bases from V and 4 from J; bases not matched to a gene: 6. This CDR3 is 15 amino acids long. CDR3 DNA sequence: TGCGCCAGCAGCGCGACAGGGGGTTGGAATCAGCCCCAGCATTTT. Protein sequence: CASSATGGWNQPQHF.

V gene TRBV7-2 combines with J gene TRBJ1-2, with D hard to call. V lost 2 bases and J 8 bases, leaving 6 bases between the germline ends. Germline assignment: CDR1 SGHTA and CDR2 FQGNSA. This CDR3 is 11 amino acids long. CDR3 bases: TGTGCCAGCAGCTTACTATCCGGCTACACCTTC. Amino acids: CASSLLSGYTF.

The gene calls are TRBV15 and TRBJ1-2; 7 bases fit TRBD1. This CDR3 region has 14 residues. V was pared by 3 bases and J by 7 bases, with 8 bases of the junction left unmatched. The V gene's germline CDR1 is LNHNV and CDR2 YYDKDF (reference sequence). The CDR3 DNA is TGTGCCACCAGCAGCGACAGGGTAGCGTTTGGCTACACCTTC. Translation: CATSSDRVAFGYTF.

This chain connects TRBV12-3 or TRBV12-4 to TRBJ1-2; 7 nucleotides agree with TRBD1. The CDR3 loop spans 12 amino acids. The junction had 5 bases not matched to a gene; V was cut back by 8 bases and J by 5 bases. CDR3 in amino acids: CASWDRLYGYTF. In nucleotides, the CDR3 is TGTGCCAGCTGGGACAGACTTTATGGCTACACCTTC.

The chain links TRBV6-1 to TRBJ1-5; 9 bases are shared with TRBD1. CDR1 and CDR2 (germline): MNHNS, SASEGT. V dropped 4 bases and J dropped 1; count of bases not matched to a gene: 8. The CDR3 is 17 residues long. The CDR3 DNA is TGTGCCAGCAGTGCACTAACAGGGGGCCTGAGCAATCAGCCCCAGCATTTT. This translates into CASSALTGGLSNQPQHF.

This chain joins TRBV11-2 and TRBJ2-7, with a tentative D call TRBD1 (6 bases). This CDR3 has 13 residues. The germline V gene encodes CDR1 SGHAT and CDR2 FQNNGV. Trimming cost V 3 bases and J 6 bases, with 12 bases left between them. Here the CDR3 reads CASSLGQGREQYF. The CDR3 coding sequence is TGTGCCAGCAGCTTGGGTCAGGGGCGCGAGCAGTACTTC. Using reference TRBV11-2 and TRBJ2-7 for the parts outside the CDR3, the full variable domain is EAGVAQSPRYKIIEKRQSVAFWCNPISGHATLYWYQQILGQGPKLLIQFQNNGVVDDSQLPKDRFSAERLKGVDSTLKIQPAKLEDSAVYLCASSLGQGREQYFGPGTRLTVT.

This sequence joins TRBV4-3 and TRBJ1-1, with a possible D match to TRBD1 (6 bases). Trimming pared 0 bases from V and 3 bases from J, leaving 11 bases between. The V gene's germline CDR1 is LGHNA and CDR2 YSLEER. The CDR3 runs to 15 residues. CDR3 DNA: TGCGCCAGCAGCCAAGATGGGGGGGCGGACACTGAAGCTTTCTTT. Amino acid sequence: CASSQDGGADTEAFF.

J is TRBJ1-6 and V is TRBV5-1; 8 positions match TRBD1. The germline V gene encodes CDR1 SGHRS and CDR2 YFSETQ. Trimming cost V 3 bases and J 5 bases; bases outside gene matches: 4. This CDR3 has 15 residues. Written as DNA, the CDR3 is TGCGCCAGCAGCTGGGCAGGGGGCGATAATTCACCCCTCCACTTT. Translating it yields CASSWAGGDNSPLHF. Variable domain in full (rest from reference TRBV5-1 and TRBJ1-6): KAGVTQTPRYLIKTRGQQVTLSCSPISGHRSVSWYQQTPGQGLQFLFEYFSETQRNKGNFPGRFSGRQFSNSRSEMNVSTLELGDSALYLCASSWAGGDNSPLHFGNGTRLTVT.

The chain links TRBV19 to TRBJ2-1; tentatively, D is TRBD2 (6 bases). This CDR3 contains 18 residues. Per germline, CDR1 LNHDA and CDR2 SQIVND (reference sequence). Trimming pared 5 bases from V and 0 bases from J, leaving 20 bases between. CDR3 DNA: TGTGCCAGTAGTCTTCCGGGACTTACCACCTACTCCTACAATGAGCAGTTCTTC. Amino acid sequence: CASSLPGLTTYSYNEQFF.

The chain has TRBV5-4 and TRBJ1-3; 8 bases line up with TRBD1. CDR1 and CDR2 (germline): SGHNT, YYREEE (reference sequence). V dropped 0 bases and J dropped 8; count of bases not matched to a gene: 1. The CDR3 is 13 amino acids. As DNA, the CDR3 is TGTGCCAGCAGCTTGGACAGGGGGGACACCATATATTTT. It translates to CASSLDRGDTIYF.

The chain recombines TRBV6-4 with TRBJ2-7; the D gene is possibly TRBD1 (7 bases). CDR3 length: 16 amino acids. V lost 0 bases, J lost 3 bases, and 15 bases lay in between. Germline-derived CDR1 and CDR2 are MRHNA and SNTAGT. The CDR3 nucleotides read TGTGCCAGCAGTGACTCGGAGGGGGCGGTTATCTACGAGCAGTACTTC. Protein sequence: CASSDSEGAVIYEQYF.

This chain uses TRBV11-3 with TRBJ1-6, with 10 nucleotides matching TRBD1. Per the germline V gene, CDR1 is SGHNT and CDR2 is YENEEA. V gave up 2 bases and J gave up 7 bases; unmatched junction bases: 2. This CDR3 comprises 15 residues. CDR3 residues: CASSLRTGGNSPLHF. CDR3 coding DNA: TGTGCCAGCAGCTTAAGGACAGGGGGAAATTCACCCCTCCACTTT.

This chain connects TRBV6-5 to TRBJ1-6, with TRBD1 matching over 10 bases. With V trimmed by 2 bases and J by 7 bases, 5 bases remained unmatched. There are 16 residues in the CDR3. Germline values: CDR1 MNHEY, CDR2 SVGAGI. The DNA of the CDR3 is TGTGCCAGCAGTTACCCGGGGACAGGGGTAAATTCACCCCTCCACTTT. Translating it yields CASSYPGTGVNSPLHF.

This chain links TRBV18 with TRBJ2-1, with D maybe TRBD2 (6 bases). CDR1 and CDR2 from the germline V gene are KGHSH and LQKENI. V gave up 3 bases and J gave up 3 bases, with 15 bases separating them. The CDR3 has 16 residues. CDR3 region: CASSPFVEGNYNEQFF. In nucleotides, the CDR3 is TGTGCCAGCTCACCGTTCGTGGAGGGAAACTACAATGAGCAGTTCTTC. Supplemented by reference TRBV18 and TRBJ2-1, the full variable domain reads NAGVMQNPRHLVRRRGQEARLRCSPMKGHSHVYWYRQLPEEGLKFMVYLQKENIIDESGMPKERFSAEFPKEGPSILRIQQVVRGDSAAYFCASSPFVEGNYNEQFFGPGTRLTVL.

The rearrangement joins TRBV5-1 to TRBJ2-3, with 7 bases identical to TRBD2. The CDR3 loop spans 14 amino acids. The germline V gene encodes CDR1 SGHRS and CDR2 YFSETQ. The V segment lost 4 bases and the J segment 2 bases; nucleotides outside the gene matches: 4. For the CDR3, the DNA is TGCGCCAGCAGCGGGGGGGGTCACACAGATACGCAGTATTTT. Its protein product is CASSGGGHTDTQYF.

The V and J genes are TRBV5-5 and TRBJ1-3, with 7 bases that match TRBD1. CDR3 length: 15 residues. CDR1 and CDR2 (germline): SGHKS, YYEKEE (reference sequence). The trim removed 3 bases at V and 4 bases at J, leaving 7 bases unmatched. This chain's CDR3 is CASSWIDRDGNTIYF. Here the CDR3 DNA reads TGTGCCAGCAGCTGGATAGACAGGGACGGAAACACCATATATTTT.

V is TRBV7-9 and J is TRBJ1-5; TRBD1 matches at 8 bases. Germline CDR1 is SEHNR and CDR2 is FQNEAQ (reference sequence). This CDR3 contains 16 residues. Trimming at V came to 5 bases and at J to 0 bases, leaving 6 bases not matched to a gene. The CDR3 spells CASSPRTGYSNQPQHF. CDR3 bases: TGTGCCAGCAGCCCCCGGACAGGGTATAGCAATCAGCCCCAGCATTTT.

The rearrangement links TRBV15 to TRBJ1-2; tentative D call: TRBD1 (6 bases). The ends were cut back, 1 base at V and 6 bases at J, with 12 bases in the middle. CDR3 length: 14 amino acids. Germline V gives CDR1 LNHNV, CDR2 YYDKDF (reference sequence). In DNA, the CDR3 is TGTGCCACCAGCAGAGCCGGGGGGGCAGATGGCTACACCTTC. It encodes CATSRAGGADGYTF.

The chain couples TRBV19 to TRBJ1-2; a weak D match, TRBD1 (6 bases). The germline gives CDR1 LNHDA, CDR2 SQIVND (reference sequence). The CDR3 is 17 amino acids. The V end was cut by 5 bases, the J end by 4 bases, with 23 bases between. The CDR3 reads CASSARGGGRGSYGYTF. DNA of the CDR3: TGTGCCAGTAGTGCCCGAGGGGGGGGCAGGGGTTCCTATGGCTACACCTTC.

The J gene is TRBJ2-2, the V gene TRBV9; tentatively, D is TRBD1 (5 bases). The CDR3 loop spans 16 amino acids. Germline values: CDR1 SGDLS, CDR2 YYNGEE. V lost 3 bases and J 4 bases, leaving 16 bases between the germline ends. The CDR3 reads CASSASQGAITGELFF. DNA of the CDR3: TGTGCCAGCAGCGCTTCCCAAGGGGCGATCACCGGGGAGCTGTTTTTT.

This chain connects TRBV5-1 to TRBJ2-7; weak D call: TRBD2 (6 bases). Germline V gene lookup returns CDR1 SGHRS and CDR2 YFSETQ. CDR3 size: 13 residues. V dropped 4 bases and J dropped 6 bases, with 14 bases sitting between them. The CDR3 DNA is TGCGCCAGCAGCGGCCCAATGGGGGGCGAGCAGTACTTC. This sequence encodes CASSGPMGGEQYF.

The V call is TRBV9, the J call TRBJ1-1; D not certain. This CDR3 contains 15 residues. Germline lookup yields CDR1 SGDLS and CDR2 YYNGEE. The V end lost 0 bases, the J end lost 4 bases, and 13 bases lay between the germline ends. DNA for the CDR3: TGTGCCAGCAGCGTAGTATCCTTTGGAGGCACTGAAGCTTTCTTT. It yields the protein CASSVVSFGGTEAFF.